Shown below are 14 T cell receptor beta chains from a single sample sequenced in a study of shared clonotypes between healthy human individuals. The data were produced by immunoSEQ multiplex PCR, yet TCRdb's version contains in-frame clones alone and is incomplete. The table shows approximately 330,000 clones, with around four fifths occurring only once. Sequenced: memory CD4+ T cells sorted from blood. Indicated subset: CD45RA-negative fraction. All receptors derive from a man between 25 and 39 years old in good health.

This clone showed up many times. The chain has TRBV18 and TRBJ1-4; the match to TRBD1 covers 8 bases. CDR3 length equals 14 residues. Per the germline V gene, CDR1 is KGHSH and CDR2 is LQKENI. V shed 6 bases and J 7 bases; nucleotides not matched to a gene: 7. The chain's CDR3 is CASSAGTGGEKLFF. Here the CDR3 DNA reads TGTGCCAGCTCTGCCGGGACAGGCGGTGAAAAACTGTTTTTT. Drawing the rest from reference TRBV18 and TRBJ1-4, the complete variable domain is NAGVMQNPRHLVRRRGQEARLRCSPMKGHSHVYWYRQLPEEGLKFMVYLQKENIIDESGMPKERFSAEFPKEGPSILRIQQVVRGDSAAYFCASSAGTGGEKLFFGSGTQLSVL.

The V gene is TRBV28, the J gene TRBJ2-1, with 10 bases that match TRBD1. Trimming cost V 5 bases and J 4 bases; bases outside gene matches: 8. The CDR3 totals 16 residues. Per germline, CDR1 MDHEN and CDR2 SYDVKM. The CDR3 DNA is TGTGCCAGCAGTCCCCCGACAGGGGGCGGGTACAATGAGCAGTTCTTC. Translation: CASSPPTGGGYNEQFF.

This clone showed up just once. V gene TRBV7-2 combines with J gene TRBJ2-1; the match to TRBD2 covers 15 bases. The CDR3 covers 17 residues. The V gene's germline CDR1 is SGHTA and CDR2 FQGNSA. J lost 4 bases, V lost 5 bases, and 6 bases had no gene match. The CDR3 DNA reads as TGTGCCAGCAGCCTGGGACTAGCGGGAGGACCTTACAATGAGCAGTTCTTC. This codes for CASSLGLAGGPYNEQFF.

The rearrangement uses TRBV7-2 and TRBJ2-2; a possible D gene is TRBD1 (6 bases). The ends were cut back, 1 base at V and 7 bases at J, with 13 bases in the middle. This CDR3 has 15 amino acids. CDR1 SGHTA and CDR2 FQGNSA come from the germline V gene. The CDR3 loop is CASSLGFQGRGELFF. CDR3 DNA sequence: TGTGCCAGCAGCTTAGGGTTTCAGGGGCGCGGGGAGCTGTTTTTT.

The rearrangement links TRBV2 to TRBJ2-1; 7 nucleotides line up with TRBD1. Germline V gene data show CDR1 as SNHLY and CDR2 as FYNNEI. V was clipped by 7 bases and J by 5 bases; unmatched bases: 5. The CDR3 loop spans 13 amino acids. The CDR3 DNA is TGTGCCAGCACTACGGACAGGAACAATGAGCAGTTCTTC. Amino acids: CASTTDRNNEQFF.

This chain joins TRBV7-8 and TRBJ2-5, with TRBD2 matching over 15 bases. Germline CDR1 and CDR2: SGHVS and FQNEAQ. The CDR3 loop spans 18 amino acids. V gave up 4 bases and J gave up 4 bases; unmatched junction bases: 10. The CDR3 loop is CASSSQRTSGRAAETQYF. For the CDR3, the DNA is TGTGCCAGCAGCTCTCAAAGGACTAGCGGGAGGGCCGCAGAGACCCAGTACTTC.

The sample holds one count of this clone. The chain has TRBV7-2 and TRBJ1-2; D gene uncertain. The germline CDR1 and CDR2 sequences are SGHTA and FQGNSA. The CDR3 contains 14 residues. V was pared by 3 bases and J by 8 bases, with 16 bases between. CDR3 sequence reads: CASSLGSYATGYTF. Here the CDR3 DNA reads TGTGCCAGCAGCTTGGGATCTTATGCCACGGGCTACACCTTC.

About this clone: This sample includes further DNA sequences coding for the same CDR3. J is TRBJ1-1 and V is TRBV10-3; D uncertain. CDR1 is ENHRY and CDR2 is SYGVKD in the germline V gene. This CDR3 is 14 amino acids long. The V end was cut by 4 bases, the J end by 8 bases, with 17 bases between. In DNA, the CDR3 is TGTGCCATCAGTGGAAGAGGAAAGGATGGGGAAGCTTTCTTT. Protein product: CAISGRGKDGEAFF.

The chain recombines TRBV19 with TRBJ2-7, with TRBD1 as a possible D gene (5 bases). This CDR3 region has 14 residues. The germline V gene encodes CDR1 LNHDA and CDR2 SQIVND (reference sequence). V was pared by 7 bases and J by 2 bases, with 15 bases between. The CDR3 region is CASKRTTGTYEQYF. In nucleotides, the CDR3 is TGTGCCAGTAAACGGACCACAGGAACCTACGAGCAGTACTTC.

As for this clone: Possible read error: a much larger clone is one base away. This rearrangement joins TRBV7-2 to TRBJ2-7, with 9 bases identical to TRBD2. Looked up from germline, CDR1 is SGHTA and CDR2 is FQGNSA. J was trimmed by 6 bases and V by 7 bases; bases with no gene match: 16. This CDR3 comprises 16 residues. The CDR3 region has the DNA TGTGCCAGCACCCATGGGGCTAGCGGGAAGGTTGGCGAGCAGTACTTC. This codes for CASTHGASGKVGEQYF.

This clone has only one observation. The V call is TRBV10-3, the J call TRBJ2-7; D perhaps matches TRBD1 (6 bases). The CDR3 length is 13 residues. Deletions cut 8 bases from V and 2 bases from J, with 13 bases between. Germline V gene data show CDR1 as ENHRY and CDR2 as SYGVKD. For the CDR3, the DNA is TGTGCCATCTTACCGACAGGAACCTACGAGCAGTACTTC. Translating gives CAILPTGTYEQYF.

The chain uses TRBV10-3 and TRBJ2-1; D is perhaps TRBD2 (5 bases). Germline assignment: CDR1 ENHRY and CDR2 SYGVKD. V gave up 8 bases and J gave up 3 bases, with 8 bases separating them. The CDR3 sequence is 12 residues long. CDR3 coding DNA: TGTGCCATCGGGGAGATCTACAATGAGCAGTTCTTC. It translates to CAIGEIYNEQFF.

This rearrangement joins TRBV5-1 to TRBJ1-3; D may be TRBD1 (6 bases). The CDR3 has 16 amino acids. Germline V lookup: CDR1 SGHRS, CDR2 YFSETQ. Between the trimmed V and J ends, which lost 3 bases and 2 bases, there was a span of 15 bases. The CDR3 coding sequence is TGCGCCAGCAGCTCATCTACAGGGAAGCCTGGAAACACCATATATTTT. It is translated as CASSSSTGKPGNTIYF.

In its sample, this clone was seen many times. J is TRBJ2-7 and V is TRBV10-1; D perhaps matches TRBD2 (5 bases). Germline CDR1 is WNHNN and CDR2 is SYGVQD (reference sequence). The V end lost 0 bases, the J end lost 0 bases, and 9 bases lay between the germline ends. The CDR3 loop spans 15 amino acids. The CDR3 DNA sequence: TGCGCCAGCAGTGAGTCCGGGGAAGGCTCCTACGAGCAGTACTTC. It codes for CASSESGEGSYEQYF.